These T cell receptor beta chains were read from a single sample in a study of T cell responses to AZD1222 COVID-19 vaccine. The method was immunoSEQ multiplex PCR; TCRdb's version includes in-frame clones alone and lacks a portion of them. The sample lists 95,000 to 110,000 clones; around 91% were seen once. The sample consisted of peripheral blood, taken on day 0 of AZD1222 vaccination. All receptors come from an adult in good health. CDR3s include the opening cysteine and the closing phenylalanine or tryptophan. The D gene is left open where the match is weak. Expanded clones get a size class; other rows say once, few or many, or leave the size out.

V	size	length	D	J	DNA	CDR3
TRBV7-9	NA	13	NA	TRBJ1-2	TGTGCCAGCAGCTTAGCGCTGACCTATGGCTACACCTTC	CASSLALTYGYTF
TRBV5-1	NA	16	TRBD2	TRBJ2-3	TGCGCCAGCAGCTCGTTAGCGGGGAGTTTAACAGATACGCAGTATTTT	CASSSLAGSLTDTQYF
TRBV30	once	13	NA	TRBJ1-5	TGTGCCTGGAGTCCGACTCAGGGACAGCCCCAGCATTTT	CAWSPTQGQPQHF
TRBV28	NA	14	NA	TRBJ1-2	TGTGCCAGCAGTACCCCAGGGGAGGGCTATGGCTACACCTTC	CASSTPGEGYGYTF
TRBV5-1	NA	17	TRBD1	TRBJ1-2	TGCGCCAGCAGCTTTGTGGGAGGGGGCAAGGCGACACGAGGCTACACCTTC	CASSFVGGGKATRGYTF
TRBV7-6	NA	16	TRBD1	TRBJ1-5	TGTGCCAGCAGCTTAGGGGCCAGGGGGTTGGGTCAGCCCCAGCATTTT	CASSLGARGLGQPQHF
TRBV3-1/TRBV3-2	NA	15	NA	TRBJ2-5	TGTGCCAGCAGCCGCCTGGGAGGGGGGCAAGAGACCCAGTACTTC	CASSRLGGGQETQYF
TRBV27	NA	15	NA	TRBJ1-4	TGTGCCAGCAGTCCCACGTGGGGGCTGGTTGAAAAACTGTTTTTT	CASSPTWGLVEKLFF
TRBV5-1	NA	14	NA	TRBJ1-1	TGCGCCAGCAGCTATCGCAGCGGTGACACTGAAGCTTTCTTT	CASSYRSGDTEAFF
TRBV14	NA	14	NA	TRBJ1-1	TGTGCCAGCAGCCAAAACCTCATGAACACTGAAGCTTTCTTT	CASSQNLMNTEAFF
TRBV2	NA	15	TRBD1	TRBJ2-7	TGTGCCAGCAGTGAGTACCGGGACAGGGGATACGAGCAGTACTTC	CASSEYRDRGYEQYF
TRBV7-8	NA	14	NA	TRBJ2-7	TGTGCCAGCAGCTTAGGGATTCGATCCTACGAGCAGTACTTC	CASSLGIRSYEQYF
TRBV27	few	14	NA	TRBJ1-6	TGTGCCAGCAGTCCGGGACGGCTTAATTCACCCCTCCACTTT	CASSPGRLNSPLHF
TRBV4-3	NA	15	TRBD2	TRBJ2-4	TGCGCCAGCAGCCAACTAGCGGGAGGAGTTGTCATTCAGTACTTC	CASSQLAGGVVIQYF
TRBV7-2	NA	15	NA	TRBJ2-7	TGTGCCAGCAGCTTTCTTTCCGGAGCGGGCTACGAGCAGTACTTC	CASSFLSGAGYEQYF
TRBV18	NA	16	NA	TRBJ1-1	TGTGCCAGCTCACCAAGGCGGGACACCGAAAACACTGAAGCTTTCTTT	CASSPRRDTENTEAFF
TRBV28	NA	18	TRBD1	TRBJ1-2	TGTGCCAGCAGTTCCTTGCCGGGACAGGGAGGAACTAACTATGGCTACACCTTC	CASSSLPGQGGTNYGYTF
TRBV6-7	NA	19	TRBD2	TRBJ2-1	TGTGCCAGCAGTCGCGCCGGGACTAGCGGGATAGGGGTGGGCAATGAGCAGTTCTTC	CASSRAGTSGIGVGNEQFF
TRBV18	NA	15	TRBD2	TRBJ2-7	TGTGCCAGCTCACCACCCAACACGGGGGGAGGCGAGCAGTACTTC	CASSPPNTGGGEQYF
TRBV5-1	NA	14	NA	TRBJ1-2	TGCGCCAGCAGCTTGGCCGGGGATGACTATGGCTACACCTTC	CASSLAGDDYGYTF
TRBV6-2/TRBV6-3	NA	13	TRBD1	TRBJ2-7	TGTGCCAGCGGCCGGACAGGGTCCTACGAGCAGTACTTC	CASGRTGSYEQYF
TRBV19	once	13	NA	TRBJ2-5	TGTGCCAGTAGTAGGTCAGGGGTGGAGACCCAGTACTTC	CASSRSGVETQYF
TRBV20-1	NA	11	NA	TRBJ2-1	TGCAGTGCTAGAGGTTACAATGAGCAGTTCTTC	CSARGYNEQFF
TRBV24-1	NA	15	NA	TRBJ2-2	TGTGCCACCAGTATTCGTGGCGCGAACACCGGGGAGCTGTTTTTT	CATSIRGANTGELFF
TRBV2	once	15	NA	TRBJ1-5	TGTGCCAGCCGAAGTGTGGGACGGAACAATCAGCCCCAGCATTTT	CASRSVGRNNQPQHF
TRBV28	NA	13	NA	TRBJ1-5	TGTGCCAGCACAGGGAGGACCAATCAGCCCCAGCATTTT	CASTGRTNQPQHF
TRBV5-5	NA	14	NA	TRBJ2-7	TGTGCCAGCAGCTTTGACCGAAGGGGCAACGAGCAGTACTTC	CASSFDRRGNEQYF
TRBV19	NA	12	NA	TRBJ2-7	TGTGCCAGTAGTACCGACACCGGCGAGCAGTACTTC	CASSTDTGEQYF
TRBV9	NA	14	TRBD1	TRBJ1-5	TGTGCCAGCACCGGGACAGGCCCCCGGGGGCCCCAGCATTTT	CASTGTGPRGPQHF
TRBV29-1	NA	16	TRBD1	TRBJ2-1	TGCAGCGTTGAATCGACAGGGCAGTTGACCTACAATGAGCAGTTCTTC	CSVESTGQLTYNEQFF
TRBV2	NA	15	NA	TRBJ1-5	TGTGCCACCAAACAAGAAGGGACATACAATCAGCCCCAGCATTTT	CATKQEGTYNQPQHF
TRBV12-5	few	11	NA	TRBJ2-3	TGTGCTAGTGGGTATCTTGATACGCAGTATTTT	CASGYLDTQYF
TRBV19	NA	19	TRBD2	TRBJ2-3	TGTGCCAGTAGTATAGATTCCCCCCGACTAGCGGGGGCCTCGGGTACGCAGTATTTT	CASSIDSPRLAGASGTQYF
TRBV7-2	NA	17	TRBD1	TRBJ1-5	TGTGCCAGCAGCTCAAAAACCGGGACAGCGAGCAATCAGCCCCAGCATTTT	CASSSKTGTASNQPQHF
TRBV6-5	NA	14	NA	TRBJ1-2	TGTGCCGTCTCAGTCGACCCACCTAACTATGGCTACACCTTC	CAVSVDPPNYGYTF
TRBV30	NA	15	TRBD2	TRBJ2-3	TGTGCCTGGGCCCTCGGACTAGCGGGAGCGTATACGCAGTATTTT	CAWALGLAGAYTQYF
TRBV7-8	NA	15	TRBD1	TRBJ2-3	TGTGCCAGCAGCTCCCCGGACAGGCCCCCAGATACGCAGTATTTT	CASSSPDRPPDTQYF
TRBV7-2	NA	13	NA	TRBJ2-5	TGTGCCAGCAGCTTGGGTAGGAAAGAGACCCAGTACTTC	CASSLGRKETQYF
TRBV19	NA	15	TRBD2	TRBJ2-3	TGTGCCAGTAGCCCGCTAGCGGGAGCGACAGATACGCAGTATTTT	CASSPLAGATDTQYF